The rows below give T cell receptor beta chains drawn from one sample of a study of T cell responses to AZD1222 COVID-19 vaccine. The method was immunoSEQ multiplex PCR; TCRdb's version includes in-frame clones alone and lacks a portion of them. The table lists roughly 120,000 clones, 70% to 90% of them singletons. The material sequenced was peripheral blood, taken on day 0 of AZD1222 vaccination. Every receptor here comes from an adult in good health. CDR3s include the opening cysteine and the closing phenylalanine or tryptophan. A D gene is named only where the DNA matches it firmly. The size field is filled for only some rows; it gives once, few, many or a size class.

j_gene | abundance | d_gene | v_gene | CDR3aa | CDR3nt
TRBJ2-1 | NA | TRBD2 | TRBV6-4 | CASSLSGTSGRSSYNEQFF | TGTGCCAGCAGTCTATCCGGGACTAGCGGGAGGAGCTCCTACAATGAGCAGTTCTTC
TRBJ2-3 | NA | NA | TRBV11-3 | CASSPRLGGSTDTQYF | TGTGCCAGCAGCCCCAGACTGGGCGGAAGCACAGATACGCAGTATTTT
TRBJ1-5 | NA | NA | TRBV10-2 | CASSDSGIRSQPQHF | TGCGCCAGCAGTGATTCAGGGATCCGGAGCCAGCCCCAGCATTTT
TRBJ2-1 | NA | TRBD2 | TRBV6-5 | CASSFGTSGGGREQFF | TGTGCCAGCAGTTTTGGGACTAGCGGAGGGGGTAGGGAGCAGTTCTTC
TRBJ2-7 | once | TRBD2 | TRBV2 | CASRERGLRIYEQYF | TGTGCCAGCAGGGAGCGGGGACTCCGTATCTACGAGCAGTACTTC
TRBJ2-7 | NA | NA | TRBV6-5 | CASWPAVPSREQYF | TGTGCCAGCTGGCCTGCAGTCCCAAGTCGCGAGCAGTACTTC
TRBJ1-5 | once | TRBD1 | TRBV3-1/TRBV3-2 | CASSQGQGNQPQHF | TGTGCCAGCAGCCAAGGACAGGGGAATCAGCCCCAGCATTTT
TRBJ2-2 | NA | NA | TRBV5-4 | CASSDRGGVTGELFF | TGTGCCAGCAGCGATAGAGGGGGAGTCACCGGGGAGCTGTTTTTT
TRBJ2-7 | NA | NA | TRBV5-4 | CASSLDSSSYEQYF | TGTGCCAGCAGCTTGGACTCGAGCTCCTACGAGCAGTACTTC
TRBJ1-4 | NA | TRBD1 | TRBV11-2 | CASSPNRGTNEKLFF | TGTGCCAGCAGCCCGAACAGGGGTACTAATGAAAAACTGTTTTTT
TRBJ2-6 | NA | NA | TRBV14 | CASSLAGANVLTF | TGTGCCAGCAGCCTCGCTGGGGCCAACGTCCTGACTTTC
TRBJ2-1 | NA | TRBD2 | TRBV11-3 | CASSFPGLAGNEQFF | TGTGCCAGCAGCTTTCCGGGACTAGCCGGTAATGAGCAGTTCTTC
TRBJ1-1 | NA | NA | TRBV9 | CASSVVSDTEAFF | TGTGCCAGCAGCGTAGTTTCGGACACTGAAGCTTTCTTT
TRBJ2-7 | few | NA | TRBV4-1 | CASSQGPSYEQYF | TGCGCCAGCAGCCAGGGTCCCTCTTACGAGCAGTACTTC
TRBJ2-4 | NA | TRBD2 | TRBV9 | CASSVGGGAKNIQYF | TGTGCCAGCAGCGTAGGCGGGGGAGCCAAAAACATTCAGTACTTC
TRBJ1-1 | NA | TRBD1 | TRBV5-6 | CASSLIKTGGTEAFF | TGTGCCAGCAGCTTGATAAAGACAGGGGGCACTGAAGCTTTCTTT
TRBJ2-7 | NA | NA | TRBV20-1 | CSASDQLQYF | TGCAGTGCTAGTGACCAATTGCAGTACTTC
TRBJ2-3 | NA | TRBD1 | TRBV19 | CASSSTTGGGDTQYF | TGTGCCAGTAGTTCGACGACAGGGGGTGGAGATACGCAGTATTTT
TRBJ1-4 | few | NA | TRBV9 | CASSVSPATNEKLFF | TGTGCCAGCAGCGTATCCCCTGCAACTAATGAAAAACTGTTTTTT
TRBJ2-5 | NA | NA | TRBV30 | CAWGERLKGGETQYF | TGTGCCTGGGGCGAGAGACTAAAAGGGGGGGAGACCCAGTACTTC
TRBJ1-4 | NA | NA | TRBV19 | CASSEHGNGKLFF | TGTGCCAGTAGTGAGCATGGTAACGGAAAACTGTTTTTT
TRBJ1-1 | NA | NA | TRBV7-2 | CASSLGAGNTEAFF | TGTGCCAGCAGCTTAGGGGCGGGGAACACTGAAGCTTTCTTT
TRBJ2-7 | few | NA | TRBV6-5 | CASNGGTYEQYF | TGTGCCAGCAATGGCGGGACCTACGAGCAGTACTTC
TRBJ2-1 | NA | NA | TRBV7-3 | CASSLQGYNEQFF | TGTGCCAGCAGCTTACAGGGGTACAATGAGCAGTTCTTC
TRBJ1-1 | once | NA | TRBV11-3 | CASSLHRGVTEAFF | TGTGCCAGCAGCCTTCACCGAGGGGTCACTGAAGCTTTCTTT
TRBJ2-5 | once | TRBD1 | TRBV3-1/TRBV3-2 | CASSHTGQAETQYF | TGTGCCAGCAGCCATACCGGACAGGCAGAGACCCAGTACTTC
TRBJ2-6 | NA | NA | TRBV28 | CASSPQHKTLSGANVLTF | TGTGCCAGCAGTCCCCAGCATAAAACACTCTCTGGGGCCAACGTCCTGACTTTC
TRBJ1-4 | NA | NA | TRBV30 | CAWGEEKLFF | TGTGCCTGGGGGGAGGAAAAACTGTTTTTT
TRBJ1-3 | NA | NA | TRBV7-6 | CASSLMKSSGNTIYF | TGTGCCAGCAGCTTAATGAAGAGCTCTGGAAACACCATATATTTT
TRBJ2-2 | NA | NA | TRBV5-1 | CASSLRAQGSGELFF | TGCGCCAGCAGCTTGCGCGCCCAGGGTTCCGGGGAGCTGTTTTTT
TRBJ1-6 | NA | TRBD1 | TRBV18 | CASSQDKGASALHF | TGTGCCAGCTCTCAAGACAAGGGGGCTTCTGCCCTCCACTTT
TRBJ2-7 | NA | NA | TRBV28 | CASSLWRDNYEQYF | TGTGCCAGCAGTTTATGGCGGGACAACTACGAGCAGTACTTC
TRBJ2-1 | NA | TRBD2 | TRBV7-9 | CASSPLAGGSSYNEQFF | TGTGCCAGCAGCCCCCTTGCGGGAGGGAGCTCCTACAATGAGCAGTTCTTC
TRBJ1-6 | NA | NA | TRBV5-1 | CASSLVPPGLIYNSPLHF | TGCGCCAGCAGCTTGGTCCCCCCGGGACTGATCTATAATTCACCCCTCCACTTT
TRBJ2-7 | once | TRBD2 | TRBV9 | CASSATGGMEWDEQYF | TGTGCCAGCAGCGCCACGGGAGGGATGGAGTGGGACGAGCAGTACTTC
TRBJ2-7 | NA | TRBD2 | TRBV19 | CASRRTSGGSAFSYEQYF | TGTGCCAGTAGAAGGACTAGCGGGGGGTCGGCCTTCTCCTACGAGCAGTACTTC
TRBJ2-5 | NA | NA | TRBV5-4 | CASIRSVGGIETQYF | TGTGCCAGCATTCGTAGCGTGGGCGGCATAGAGACCCAGTACTTC
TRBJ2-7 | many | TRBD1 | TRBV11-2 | CASSFAGQGNYEQYF | TGTGCCAGCAGCTTTGCGGGACAGGGAAACTACGAGCAGTACTTC
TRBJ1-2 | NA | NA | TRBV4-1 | CASSQSLWTDGYTF | TGCGCCAGCAGCCAAAGTCTGTGGACGGATGGCTACACCTTC
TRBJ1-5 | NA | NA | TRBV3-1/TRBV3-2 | CASSQESGFQPQHF | TGTGCCAGCAGCCAAGAGTCTGGGTTCCAGCCCCAGCATTTT
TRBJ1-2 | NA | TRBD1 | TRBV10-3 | CAIRGQGGSGYTF | TGTGCCATCAGGGGACAGGGAGGGAGTGGCTACACCTTC
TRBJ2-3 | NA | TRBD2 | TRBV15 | CATSNSGGTDTQYF | TGTGCCACCAGCAATAGCGGGGGCACAGATACGCAGTATTTT
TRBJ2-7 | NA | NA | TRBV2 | CASRGRQFSYEQYF | TGTGCCAGCAGGGGTCGACAGTTCTCCTACGAGCAGTACTTC
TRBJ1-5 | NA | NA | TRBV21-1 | CASSKRQPQHF | TGTGCCAGCAGCAAACGACAGCCCCAGCATTTT
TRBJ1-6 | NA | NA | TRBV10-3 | CAISETTGFDSPLHF | TGTGCCATCAGTGAGACGACAGGTTTTGATTCACCCCTCCACTTT
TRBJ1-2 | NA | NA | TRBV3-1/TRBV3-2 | CASSHLITNNYGYTF | TGTGCCAGCAGCCACCTTATCACGAATAACTATGGCTACACCTTC
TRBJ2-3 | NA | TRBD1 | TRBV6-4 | CASSDGRGSTDTQYF | TGTGCCAGCAGTGACGGCAGGGGGAGCACAGATACGCAGTATTTT
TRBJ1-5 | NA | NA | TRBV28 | CASRGGQFNQPQHF | TGTGCCAGCAGGGGAGGACAGTTCAATCAGCCCCAGCATTTT
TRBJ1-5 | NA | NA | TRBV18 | CASSPTGNQPQHF | TGTGCCAGCTCTCCTACAGGTAATCAGCCCCAGCATTTT
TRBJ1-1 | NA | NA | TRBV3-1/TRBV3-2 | CASSQDPGFSEAFF | TGTGCCAGCAGCCAAGATCCTGGATTCTCTGAAGCTTTCTTT
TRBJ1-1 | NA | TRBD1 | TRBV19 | CASSFYRGGTEAFF | TGTGCCAGTAGTTTCTACAGGGGCGGCACTGAAGCTTTCTTT
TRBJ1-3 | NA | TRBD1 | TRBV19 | CASTDRANSGNTIYF | TGTGCCTCCACGGACAGGGCGAACTCTGGAAACACCATATATTTT
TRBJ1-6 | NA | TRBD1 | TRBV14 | CASSQVGTGNSPLHF | TGTGCCAGCAGCCAAGTCGGGACAGGCAATTCACCCCTCCACTTT
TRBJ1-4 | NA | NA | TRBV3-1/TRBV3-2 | CASSQGQGWGNEKLFF | TGTGCCAGCAGCCAAGGGCAGGGCTGGGGTAATGAAAAACTGTTTTTT
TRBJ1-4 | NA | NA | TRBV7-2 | CASSLANARGEKLFF | TGTGCCAGCAGCTTAGCCAACGCCCGGGGTGAAAAACTGTTTTTT
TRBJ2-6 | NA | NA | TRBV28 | CASSRGFAGANVLTF | TGTGCCAGCAGTCGGGGGTTCGCTGGGGCCAACGTCCTGACTTTC
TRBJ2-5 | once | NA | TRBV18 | CASSPGLGGETQYF | TGTGCCAGCTCACCAGGTTTAGGAGGTGAGACCCAGTACTTC
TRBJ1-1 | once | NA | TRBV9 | CASSTFGGANTEAFF | TGTGCCAGCAGTACTTTTGGGGGGGCGAACACTGAAGCTTTCTTT
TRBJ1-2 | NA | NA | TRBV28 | CASKTGFIYGYTF | TGTGCCAGCAAAACAGGGTTTATCTATGGCTACACCTTC